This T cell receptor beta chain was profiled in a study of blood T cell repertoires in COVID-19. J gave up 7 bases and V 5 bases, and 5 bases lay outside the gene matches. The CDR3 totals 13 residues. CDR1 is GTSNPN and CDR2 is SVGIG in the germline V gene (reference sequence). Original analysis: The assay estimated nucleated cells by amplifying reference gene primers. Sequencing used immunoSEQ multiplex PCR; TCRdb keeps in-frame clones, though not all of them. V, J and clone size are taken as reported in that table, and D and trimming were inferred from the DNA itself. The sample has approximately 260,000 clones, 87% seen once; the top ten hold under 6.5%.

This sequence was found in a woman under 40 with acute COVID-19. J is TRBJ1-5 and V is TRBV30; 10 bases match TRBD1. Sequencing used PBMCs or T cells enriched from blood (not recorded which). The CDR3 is CAWGETGGQPQHF. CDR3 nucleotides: TGTGCCTGGGGGGAGACAGGGGGCCAGCCCCAGCATTTT.